These T cell receptor beta chains were read from a single sample in a study of cytomegalovirus exposure and HLA in healthy donors. The assay was immunoSEQ multiplex PCR, and TCRdb's table has in-frame clones only and misses some. The sample holds 150,000 to 170,000 clones, approximately 75% seen once. The specimen sequenced was PBMCs. The receptors originated from a man younger than 35 in good health and CMV-seronegative. CDR3s include the opening cysteine and the closing phenylalanine or tryptophan. A D gene is named only where the DNA matches it firmly. Only part of the rows carry a size: once, few, many, or a class if the clone is expanded.

abundance	d_gene	len	v_gene	j_gene	CDR3aa	CDR3nt
-	-	11	TRBV11-2	TRBJ2-7	CASGQLYEQYF	TGTGCCAGCGGACAGCTCTACGAGCAGTACTTC
-	-	16	TRBV9	TRBJ1-4	CASSVGIRGGGEKLFF	TGTGCCAGCAGCGTAGGAATAAGGGGGGGTGGTGAAAAACTGTTTTTT
-	-	19	TRBV7-9	TRBJ1-3	CASSSNGWGGDRSGNTIYF	TGTGCCAGCAGCTCGAATGGGTGGGGAGGCGACCGCTCTGGAAACACCATATATTTT
-	-	13	TRBV5-5	TRBJ1-2	CASSLLRGDGYTF	TGTGCCAGCAGCTTGCTTCGCGGGGATGGCTACACCTTC
-	-	13	TRBV7-2	TRBJ2-1	CASSLARNNEQFF	TGTGCCAGCAGCTTAGCCAGGAACAATGAGCAGTTCTTC
-	TRBD2	14	TRBV7-2	TRBJ2-5	CASSLGGTSAAQYF	TGTGCCAGCAGCTTAGGGGGAACTAGCGCGGCCCAGTACTTC
-	TRBD1	19	TRBV4-1	TRBJ1-3	CASSQLQGFYGSSGNTIYF	TGCGCCAGCAGCCAACTACAGGGGTTCTATGGAAGCTCTGGAAACACCATATATTTT
once	-	14	TRBV6-6	TRBJ1-5	CASNRGNSNQPQHF	TGTGCCAGTAACCGGGGGAATAGCAATCAGCCCCAGCATTTT
-	-	14	TRBV6-5	TRBJ1-5	CASRLGGSNQPQHF	TGTGCCAGCAGGTTAGGGGGAAGCAATCAGCCCCAGCATTTT
-	TRBD1	16	TRBV5-1	TRBJ2-1	CASSFLQGSSYNEQFF	TGCGCCAGCAGCTTTTTACAGGGGTCCTCCTACAATGAGCAGTTCTTC
-	-	15	TRBV6-6	TRBJ1-1	CASSHPLDRNTEAFF	TGTGCCAGCAGTCACCCCCTGGACAGGAACACTGAAGCTTTCTTT
-	-	12	TRBV6-6	TRBJ2-6	CASRQEANVLTF	TGTGCCAGCAGGCAGGAGGCCAACGTCCTGACTTTC
few	-	16	TRBV4-3	TRBJ2-1	CASSQHARSSYNEQFF	TGCGCCAGCAGCCAGCATGCACGTAGCTCCTACAATGAGCAGTTCTTC
-	TRBD1	15	TRBV18	TRBJ1-4	CASSSEGATNEKLFF	TGTGCCAGCTCGTCAGAGGGGGCGACTAATGAAAAACTGTTTTTT
-	-	13	TRBV7-9	TRBJ2-1	CASTRTELNEQFF	TGTGCCAGCACCAGGACAGAACTCAATGAGCAGTTCTTC
-	-	16	TRBV7-8	TRBJ2-7	CASSLGPGVLGYEQYF	TGTGCCAGCAGCTTAGGGCCCGGGGTGTTGGGATACGAGCAGTACTTC
-	TRBD1	15	TRBV11-2	TRBJ1-3	CASSIDRGSGNTIYF	TGTGCCAGCAGCATCGACAGGGGCTCTGGAAACACCATATATTTT
-	-	14	TRBV29-1	TRBJ2-1	CSVARAPGGNEQFF	TGCAGCGTCGCCCGGGCCCCAGGAGGCAATGAGCAGTTCTTC
-	-	13	TRBV9	TRBJ1-3	CASSVESGYTIYF	TGTGCCAGCAGCGTAGAATCAGGCTACACCATATATTTT
few	TRBD1	15	TRBV7-6	TRBJ2-2	CASSRTGTNTGELFF	TGTGCCAGCAGCCGGACAGGGACGAACACCGGGGAGCTGTTTTTT
-	-	15	TRBV21-1	TRBJ1-3	CASGGGNGSGNTIYF	TGTGCCAGCGGGGGGGGGAACGGCTCTGGAAACACCATATATTTT
-	TRBD2	19	TRBV4-2	TRBJ2-3	CASSQEWASGGTSTDTQYF	TGTGCCAGCAGCCAAGAATGGGCTAGCGGGGGGACTAGCACAGATACGCAGTATTTT
-	-	12	TRBV5-1	TRBJ2-5	CASSSGTPPPYF	TGCGCCAGCAGCTCCGGGACTCCCCCCCCTTACTTC
-	-	13	TRBV5-4	TRBJ1-3	CASSLEQGHTIYF	TGTGCCAGCAGTCTTGAACAGGGTCACACCATATATTTT
once	-	13	TRBV18	TRBJ1-1	CASSPPGDTEAFF	TGTGCCAGCTCACCGCCAGGGGACACTGAAGCTTTCTTT
-	TRBD1	14	TRBV14	TRBJ1-6	CASRGGTGTSPLHF	TGTGCCAGCAGGGGGGGGACAGGGACTTCACCCCTCCACTTT
-	TRBD1	16	TRBV5-1	TRBJ1-6	CASSLGITGVDSPLHF	TGCGCCAGCAGCTTGGGGATAACAGGGGTGGATTCACCCCTCCACTTT
-	-	17	TRBV7-8	TRBJ2-1	CASSLVDERTLYNEQFF	TGTGCCAGCAGCTTAGTAGATGAGCGTACGCTCTACAATGAGCAGTTCTTC
-	TRBD1	15	TRBV9	TRBJ2-1	CASSVWGQGYNEQFF	TGTGCCAGCAGCGTATGGGGACAGGGGTACAATGAGCAGTTCTTC
few	-	15	TRBV4-1	TRBJ1-5	CASSLKTGPNQPQHF	TGCGCCAGCAGCCTAAAAACAGGGCCGAATCAGCCCCAGCATTTT
-	-	15	TRBV19	TRBJ1-5	CASAPRGSGNQPQHF	TGTGCCAGTGCCCCGAGGGGGAGTGGCAATCAGCCCCAGCATTTT
-	TRBD1	15	TRBV4-1	TRBJ1-2	CASSQPDREVYGYTF	TGCGCCAGCAGCCAACCCGACAGGGAAGTCTATGGCTACACCTTC
-	-	16	TRBV6-6	TRBJ2-6	CASSSRTVSGANGLTF	TGTGCCAGCAGCTCCAGGACAGTCTCTGGGGCCAACGGCCTGACTTTC
-	-	13	TRBV9	TRBJ2-7	CASSVNSRNEQYF	TGTGCCAGCAGCGTAAATTCCAGGAACGAGCAGTACTTC
few	TRBD2	16	TRBV5-1	TRBJ2-3	CASSPNRLALTDTQYF	TGCGCCAGCAGCCCAAACCGACTAGCGCTCACAGATACGCAGTATTTT
-	TRBD2	16	TRBV9	TRBJ2-5	CASSTQTSRTKETQYF	TGTGCCAGCAGCACCCAGACTAGCCGAACAAAAGAGACCCAGTACTTC
few	-	14	TRBV2	TRBJ1-6	CASSFRAEDSPLHF	TGTGCCAGCAGTTTCCGGGCGGAGGATTCACCCCTCCACTTT
-	-	15	TRBV27	TRBJ2-2	CASGTTGPRPGELFF	TGTGCCAGCGGGACCACAGGGCCAAGACCCGGGGAGCTGTTTTTT
-	-	13	TRBV10-3	TRBJ2-7	CAISELGVHEQYF	TGTGCCATCAGTGAGTTAGGGGTCCACGAGCAGTACTTC
-	-	13	TRBV28	TRBJ1-3	CASGSGAGNTIYF	TGTGCCAGCGGTTCAGGGGCGGGAAACACCATATATTTT
-	-	15	TRBV5-4	TRBJ2-3	CASSRGGQSTDTQYF	TGTGCCAGCAGCCGGGGCGGACAGAGCACAGATACGCAGTATTTT
few	TRBD1	13	TRBV30	TRBJ1-1	CAWATGANTEAFF	TGTGCCTGGGCGACAGGGGCGAACACTGAAGCTTTCTTT
-	TRBD2	14	TRBV7-3	TRBJ2-1	CASSSIGTSSEQFF	TGTGCCAGCAGCTCGATAGGGACTAGTTCCGAGCAGTTCTTC
-	TRBD2	16	TRBV7-8	TRBJ2-3	CASSLDGLAPTDTQYF	TGTGCCAGCAGCTTAGATGGACTAGCGCCCACAGATACGCAGTATTTT
-	-	13	TRBV19	TRBJ2-7	CASNPGLAYEQYF	TGTGCCAGTAACCCGGGACTTGCCTACGAGCAGTACTTC
-	TRBD1	14	TRBV18	TRBJ1-2	CASSPTGGNYGYTF	TGTGCCAGCTCACCAACAGGGGGAAACTATGGCTACACCTTC
-	TRBD1	15	TRBV28	TRBJ1-2	CASSFTTGGAYGYTF	TGTGCCAGCAGTTTTACGACAGGGGGCGCCTATGGCTACACCTTC
-	-	15	TRBV9	TRBJ2-7	CASSVGEAPAYEQYF	TGTGCCAGCAGCGTAGGTGAAGCTCCTGCCTACGAGCAGTACTTC
once	TRBD1	13	TRBV10-3	TRBJ1-6	CAGGGTGNSPLHF	TGTGCCGGCGGTGGGACAGGGAATTCACCCCTCCACTTT
-	TRBD1	16	TRBV12-5	TRBJ2-3	CASGLGQGASTDTQYF	TGTGCTAGTGGTTTGGGACAGGGGGCTAGCACAGATACGCAGTATTTT
-	-	13	TRBV5-4	TRBJ1-2	CASSQGTDYGYTF	TGTGCCAGCAGTCAGGGTACCGACTATGGCTACACCTTC
-	TRBD1	16	TRBV11-2	TRBJ2-7	CASSLAGDRGSYEQYF	TGTGCCAGCAGCTTAGCCGGGGACAGGGGATCCTACGAGCAGTACTTC
-	TRBD1	15	TRBV27	TRBJ2-7	CASSPDRERSYEQYF	TGTGCCAGCAGTCCAGACAGGGAACGGTCCTACGAGCAGTACTTC
-	-	13	TRBV7-8	TRBJ1-5	CASSLDGVQPQHF	TGTGCCAGCAGCTTAGACGGAGTTCAGCCCCAGCATTTT
-	TRBD1	15	TRBV2	TRBJ2-7	CASRQSGTASYEQYF	TGTGCCAGCAGGCAATCCGGGACAGCCTCCTACGAGCAGTACTTC